Listed below are T cell receptor beta chains from one sample, sequenced in a study of human T cells and chemical hapten exposure. MiXCR was run by TCRdb on the RACE reads, yielding one entry per CDR3 protein. The sample carries some 120,000 distinct CDR3 sequences, around an eighth recorded once. This specimen consisted of whole blood, obtained in connection with sensitization to the hapten diphenylcyclopropenone (DPC). These receptors came from a woman between 45 and 65 years old with alopecia areata. Some clones in this sample may be carry-over from other donors' samples. The CDR3 runs from the conserved cysteine through the conserved F or W. The D gene is left open where the match is weak. The listing skips clone size in some rows; elsewhere it reads once, few, many or a size class.

V	J	size	D	CDR3	DNA
TRBV7-2	TRBJ2-1	.	TRBD2	CASSLAILAGGGKQFF	TGTGCCAGCAGCTTAGCGATCCTAGCGGGAGGGGGAAAGCAGTTCTTC
TRBV28	TRBJ2-7	.	.	CASRATGKGVQEEYF	TGTGCCAGCCGGGCTACAGGGAAGGGTGTCCAGGAGGAGTACTTC
TRBV6-5	TRBJ1-1	.	.	CASRVNQGRAFF	TGTGCCAGCAGGGTCAACCAGGGGAGGGCTTTCTTT
TRBV3-1	TRBJ2-7	few	TRBD1	CASSQAATRDSNFYEQYF	TGTGCCAGCAGCCAAGCGGCTACGAGGGACAGCAACTTCTACGAGCAGTACTTC
TRBV7-6	TRBJ1-1	many	TRBD1	CASSLGQAWNTEAFF	TGTGCCAGCAGCTTGGGACAGGCCTGGAACACTGAAGCTTTCTTT
TRBV6-1	TRBJ2-2	few	TRBD2	CASSSRPGGVGELFF	TGTGCCAGCAGTTCTCGACCGGGAGGGGTCGGGGAGCTGTTTTTT
TRBV29-1	TRBJ2-1	.	TRBD1	CSVEGQGTYNEQFF	TGCAGCGTTGAGGGACAGGGGACCTACAATGAGCAGTTCTTC
TRBV4-1	TRBJ2-7	few	.	CASSQAADSYSYEQYF	TGCGCCAGCAGCCAAGCGGCGGACAGCTACTCCTACGAGCAGTACTTC
TRBV6-5	TRBJ2-3	few	.	CASSYRGLDTDTQYF	TGTGCCAGCAGTTACAGGGGTCTGGACACAGATACGCAGTATTTT
TRBV6-5	TRBJ1-1	many	TRBD1	CASRPSGTGSAEAFF	TGTGCCAGCAGACCCTCCGGGACAGGGTCCGCTGAAGCTTTCTTT
TRBV20-1	TRBJ2-5	many	TRBD2	CSASRGLADETQYF	TGCAGTGCTAGTCGGGGACTAGCAGACGAGACCCAGTACTTC
TRBV28	TRBJ1-1	few	.	CASRKRTVSTEAFF	TGTGCCAGTCGGAAAAGGACGGTCTCCACTGAAGCTTTCTTT
TRBV28	TRBJ2-7	many	.	CASSLRGGEQYF	TGTGCCAGCAGTTTGAGGGGTGGCGAGCAGTACTTC
TRBV5-1	TRBJ2-7	.	.	CASSSYRGDGSYEQYF	TGCGCCAGCAGCTCCTACCGCGGGGACGGGAGCTACGAGCAGTACTTC
TRBV20-1	TRBJ2-7	few	TRBD1	CSAREDRGVSYEQYF	TGCAGTGCTAGGGAGGACAGGGGGGTCTCCTACGAGCAGTACTTC
TRBV10-3	TRBJ1-1	few	.	CAITVTVNTEAFF	TGTGCCATCACCGTGACAGTGAACACTGAAGCTTTCTTT
TRBV5-6	TRBJ1-1	many	.	CASSLDLRNTEAFF	TGTGCCAGCAGCTTGGACCTGCGGAACACTGAAGCTTTCTTT
TRBV27	TRBJ1-2	.	.	CASRGVGEGYGYTF	TGTGCCAGCAGGGGGGTCGGAGAGGGCTATGGCTACACCTTC
TRBV20-1	TRBJ1-1	many	.	CSANQQFNTEAFF	TGCAGTGCTAATCAGCAATTTAACACTGAAGCTTTCTTT
TRBV7-2	TRBJ2-1	many	TRBD2	CASSSLAGVGEQFF	TGTGCCAGCAGCTCACTAGCGGGAGTGGGTGAGCAGTTCTTC
TRBV10-2	TRBJ1-5	.	TRBD1	CASSGSGGIGNQPQHF	TGCGCCAGCAGTGGTTCAGGGGGCATTGGCAATCAGCCCCAGCATTTT
TRBV7-9	TRBJ2-7	many	.	CASSSSWRGRYEQYF	TGTGCCAGCAGCTCCTCATGGCGGGGGCGGTACGAGCAGTACTTC
TRBV9	TRBJ1-1	many	TRBD1	CASSADGQDGAFF	TGTGCCAGCAGCGCGGACGGACAGGATGGAGCTTTCTTT
TRBV5-4	TRBJ1-1	few	.	CASSPSGTEAFF	TGTGCCAGCAGCCCATCGGGGACTGAAGCTTTCTTT
TRBV6-6	TRBJ2-7	.	TRBD1	CASSPGTGFGEQYF	TGTGCCAGCAGCCCCGGGACAGGGTTTGGCGAGCAGTACTTC
TRBV29-1	TRBJ2-5	many	.	CSVLQRGGETQYF	TGCAGCGTTTTACAAAGAGGGGGAGAGACCCAGTACTTC
TRBV10-3	TRBJ2-1	many	.	CAISGRGVTESKEQFF	TGTGCCATCAGTGGGCGTGGTGTAACAGAGAGTAAGGAGCAGTTCTTC
TRBV7-9	TRBJ2-1	many	.	CASSPYNEQFF	TGTGCCAGCAGCCCTTACAATGAGCAGTTCTTC
TRBV24-1	TRBJ1-2	few	.	CATSDMPGLYGYTF	TGTGCCACCAGTGATATGCCAGGACTCTATGGCTACACCTTC
TRBV2	TRBJ1-4	.	.	CASSEWDTHEKLFF	TGTGCCAGCAGTGAATGGGACACACATGAAAAACTGTTTTTT
TRBV7-9	TRBJ1-1	few	.	CASSSDTFTEAFF	TGTGCCAGCAGTTCCGACACCTTCACTGAAGCTTTCTTT
TRBV2	TRBJ1-1	few	.	CASSDITVTMNTEAFF	TGTGCCAGCAGTGATATCACAGTGACCATGAACACTGAAGCTTTCTTT
TRBV28	TRBJ1-5	.	TRBD1	CASSFPGGGSNQPQHF	TGTGCCAGCAGCTTCCCAGGGGGAGGGAGCAATCAGCCCCAGCATTTT
TRBV7-2	TRBJ2-5	.	TRBD2	CASSLVGLAKETQYF	TGTGCCAGCAGCTTAGTAGGACTAGCGAAAGAGACCCAGTACTTC
TRBV7-2	TRBJ2-4	many	.	CASSPRERAGAKNIQYF	TGTGCCAGCAGCCCAAGAGAGCGGGCGGGAGCCAAAAACATTCAGTACTTC
TRBV3-1	TRBJ1-5	many	.	CASSQQGNQPQHF	TGTGCCAGCAGCCAACAAGGAAATCAGCCCCAGCATTTT
TRBV15	TRBJ2-1	.	.	CATSYEGNGQFF	TGTGCCACCAGTTACGAGGGAAATGGGCAGTTCTTC
TRBV12-3/TRBV12-4	TRBJ2-5	many	.	CASSFHETQYF	TGTGCCAGCAGTTTTCATGAGACCCAGTACTTC
TRBV20-1	TRBJ2-1	many	TRBD2	CSARWGSGSVGEQFF	TGCAGTGCTAGATGGGGAAGCGGGAGTGTTGGGGAGCAGTTCTTC
TRBV7-6	TRBJ2-3	.	.	CASSLAGRDTQYF	TGTGCCAGCAGCTTAGCCGGTAGAGATACGCAGTATTTT
TRBV6-2/TRBV6-3	TRBJ2-1	.	TRBD2	CASSLRLAGGTVINEQFF	TGTGCCAGCAGCCTCCGATTAGCGGGGGGGACCGTGATCAATGAGCAGTTCTTC
TRBV6-5	TRBJ2-7	.	.	CASSPFGSSEQYF	TGTGCCAGCAGCCCCTTCGGTAGCTCCGAGCAGTACTTC
TRBV28	TRBJ1-2	.	.	CASGSLVGLGGYTF	TGTGCCAGCGGCTCGCTTGTAGGGTTAGGCGGCTACACCTTC
TRBV18	TRBJ2-3	many	TRBD2	CASSHTSGGRTDTQYF	TGTGCCAGCTCGCACACTAGCGGGGGACGCACAGATACGCAGTATTTT
TRBV29-1	TRBJ2-2	few	TRBD1	CSVEDEIGQGPGELFF	TGCAGCGTTGAAGATGAGATAGGACAGGGCCCCGGGGAGCTGTTTTTT
TRBV5-1	TRBJ1-5	many	.	CASSFGQGQPQHF	TGCGCCAGCAGCTTCGGGCAGGGCCAGCCCCAGCATTTT
TRBV6-4	TRBJ1-1	many	.	CATRRDPSTEAFF	TGTGCCACACGCAGGGATCCGTCAACTGAAGCTTTCTTT
TRBV18	TRBJ2-3	.	.	CASSKLASDTQYF	TGTGCCAGCTCTAAACTAGCAAGTGATACGCAGTATTTT
TRBV7-6	TRBJ1-5	few	.	CASSPKDTQPQHF	TGTGCCAGCAGCCCAAAGGACACTCAGCCCCAGCATTTT
TRBV2	TRBJ1-5	few	.	CASNPGLGQPQHF	TGTGCCAGCAATCCGGGGTTGGGTCAGCCCCAGCATTTT
TRBV18	TRBJ1-2	many	TRBD1	CASSYDIPGQGAGGYTF	TGTGCCAGCTCATACGACATTCCGGGACAGGGGGCCGGTGGCTACACCTTC
TRBV6-5	TRBJ2-5	.	TRBD2	CASSIDFGTTETQYF	TGTGCCAGCAGCATTGACTTCGGGACTACCGAGACCCAGTACTTC
TRBV9	TRBJ1-1	few	.	CASSVGEETNTEAFF	TGTGCCAGCAGCGTAGGCGAAGAAACGAACACTGAAGCTTTCTTT
TRBV7-2	TRBJ2-7	many	TRBD1	CASSLGGQGSYEQYF	TGTGCCAGCAGCTTAGGGGGACAGGGCTCCTACGAGCAGTACTTC
TRBV19	TRBJ1-5	.	TRBD1	CASSMRGQIGNQPQHF	TGTGCCAGTAGTATGAGGGGGCAGATCGGCAATCAGCCCCAGCATTTT
TRBV6-6	TRBJ1-3	.	TRBD1	CASRQQGADGNTIYF	TGTGCCAGCAGGCAACAGGGGGCGGATGGAAACACCATATATTTT